Shown below are 16 T cell receptor beta chains from a single sample sequenced in a study of shared clonotypes between healthy human individuals. Repertoires were generated with immunoSEQ multiplex PCR, while TCRdb's copy carries only in-frame clones and drops some. Of more than 2,000,000 clones in the sample, approximately 93% were seen once. Sample: naive CD4+ T cells from PBMCs. Subset: CD45RA+ positively selected. These receptors were taken from a man younger than 35 in good health. Some clones in this sample may be carry-over from other donors' samples.

CDR3 region: CASSLAAGLALEGLFF. DNA of the CDR3: TGTGCCAGCAGCTTAGCTGCGGGACTAGCGTTAGAAGGGCTGTTTTTT. V and J are TRBV11-3 and TRBJ2-2; 10 positions agree with TRBD2. The CDR3 spans 16 residues. V gave up 1 base and J gave up 13 bases; unmatched junction bases: 12. Germline CDR1 is SGHNT and CDR2 is YENEEA.

V usage is TRBV5-4 and J usage is TRBJ1-4; 8 nucleotides line up with TRBD1. Looked up from germline, CDR1 is SGHNT and CDR2 is YYREEE (reference sequence). The ends lost 0 bases at V and 8 bases at J; junction bases unmatched: 18. This CDR3 comprises 19 residues. The CDR3 spells CASSLEGRQGAGRREKLFF. The CDR3 coding sequence is TGTGCCAGCAGCTTGGAGGGTCGGCAGGGGGCCGGCAGGCGGGAAAAACTGTTTTTT.

Note on this clone: Sequence at one end of the junction differs from germline and may be a read error. This chain links TRBV7-9 with TRBJ2-3; the match to TRBD2 covers 9 bases. Germline CDR1 is SEHNR and CDR2 is FQNEAQ (reference sequence). The CDR3 has 15 residues. CDR3 coding DNA: TGTGCCAACAGCTTAAACGCGGGAGGGTACGATACGCAGTATTTT. Translating gives CANSLNAGGYDTQYF.

V gene TRBV2 combines with J gene TRBJ2-7; D gene uncertain. The CDR3 is 12 residues long. Germline V lookup: CDR1 SNHLY, CDR2 FYNNEI. Trimming took 6 bases from V and 4 from J, leaving 10 bases between them. CDR3 sequence: CASRGVGYEQYF. The CDR3 DNA reads as TGTGCCAGCAGGGGTGTGGGGTACGAGCAGTACTTC.

The J gene is TRBJ2-2, the V gene TRBV29-1, with 11 bases lining up with TRBD2. V dropped 4 bases and J dropped 0; count of bases not matched to a gene: 4. Germline assignment: CDR1 SQVTM and CDR2 ANQGSEA. The CDR3 consists of 16 residues. CDR3 sequence (DNA): TGCAGCGTTGCCGGGACTAGCGGTTCGAACACCGGGGAGCTGTTTTTT. This translates into CSVAGTSGSNTGELFF.

Worth noting for this clone: Other DNA sequences of this sample code for an identical CDR3. This sequence joins TRBV28 and TRBJ2-2; D unresolved. Germline loops: CDR1 MDHEN, CDR2 SYDVKM. The CDR3 extends over 13 amino acids. Trimming cost V 2 bases and J 2 bases, with 3 bases left between them. The CDR3 spells CASSLRNTGELFF. The CDR3 DNA reads TGTGCCAGCAGTTTAAGAAACACCGGGGAGCTGTTTTTT.

The chain has TRBV6-6 and TRBJ2-7; D gene unclear. The length of the CDR3 is 16 residues. Germline CDR1 reads MNHNY; CDR2 reads SVGAGI (reference sequence). Trimming took 0 bases from V and 5 from J, leaving 17 bases between them. Here the CDR3 reads CASSYSNPSVMDEQYF. As DNA, the CDR3 is TGTGCCAGCAGTTACTCGAACCCCAGCGTGATGGACGAGCAGTACTTC.

J is TRBJ1-2 and V is TRBV28; 7 bases align to TRBD1. The V gene end was trimmed by 8 bases and the J gene end by 8 bases; junction bases not matched to a gene: 14. Germline V CDR1 and CDR2: MDHEN, SYDVKM. CDR3 length equals 14 residues. The CDR3 loop reads CASGSSTGLPGYTF. The CDR3 DNA sequence: TGTGCCAGCGGGTCCTCGACAGGGCTGCCCGGCTACACCTTC.

V is TRBV15 and J is TRBJ2-5; TRBD1 matches 7 bases. The CDR3 has 13 residues. Per the germline V gene, CDR1 is LNHNV and CDR2 is YYDKDF (reference sequence). V shed 3 bases and J 5 bases; nucleotides not matched to a gene: 3. CDR3 bases: TGTGCCACCAGCAGCCGACAGGGCGAGACCCAGTACTTC. It is translated as CATSSRQGETQYF.

The rearrangement links TRBV19 to TRBJ1-5; TRBD1 matches at 9 bases. This CDR3 contains 16 residues. Germline CDR1 and CDR2: LNHDA and SQIVND (reference sequence). With V trimmed by 5 bases and J by 5 bases, 10 bases remained unmatched. CDR3 sequence (DNA): TGTGCCAGTAGTCCCGTCCGGGACAGGGTCCATCAGCCCCAGCATTTT. Residues: CASSPVRDRVHQPQHF.

Regarding this clone: Other DNA sequences from this sample encode an identical CDR3 as well. The chain links TRBV6-5 to TRBJ2-3, with D possibly TRBD1 on 5 matching bases. Germline values: CDR1 MNHEY, CDR2 SVGAGI. The length of the CDR3 is 14 residues. V shed 0 bases and J shed 3 bases, with 7 bases lying between them. Written as DNA, the CDR3 is TGTGCCAGCAGTTACTCAGGGGCAACAGATACGCAGTATTTT. As protein: CASSYSGATDTQYF.

A single count supports this clone. The genes are TRBV19 and TRBJ2-7; 9 bases are a match to TRBD1. V shed 5 bases and J 3 bases; nucleotides not matched to a gene: 8. Per germline, CDR1 LNHDA and CDR2 SQIVND (reference sequence). There are 15 residues in the CDR3. CDR3 nucleotides: TGTGCCAGTAGTCACTCCGGGACAGGGATCTACGAGCAGTACTTC. This gives the protein CASSHSGTGIYEQYF. Looking up the rest from reference TRBV19 and TRBJ2-7 gives the full variable domain: DGGITQSPKYLFRKEGQNVTLSCEQNLNHDAMYWYRQDPGQGLRLIYYSQIVNDFQKGDIAEGYSVSREKKESFPLTVTSAQKNPTAFYLCASSHSGTGIYEQYFGPGTRLTVT.

The chain recombines TRBV10-2 with TRBJ2-3, with TRBD2 matching 12 bases. The CDR3 is 19 amino acids. V trimming: 4 bases; J trimming: 4 bases; junction bases outside the gene matches: 15. Per germline, CDR1 WSHSY and CDR2 SAAADI. DNA of the CDR3: TGCGCCAGCAGTGCCCCGCGGGCTAGCGGGAGGGGGAGGGCAGATACGCAGTATTTT. Translated: CASSAPRASGRGRADTQYF.

The chain employs TRBV2 and TRBJ2-1, with TRBD2 identical over 8 bases. Germline values: CDR1 SNHLY, CDR2 FYNNEI. The J segment lost 3 bases and the V segment lost 8 bases, leaving 6 bases of the junction unmatched. The CDR3 is 14 residues long. CDR3 sequence (DNA): TGTGCCAGCTTAGCGGGAATCGACTACAATGAGCAGTTCTTC. Its protein product is CASLAGIDYNEQFF. Drawing the rest from reference TRBV2 and TRBJ2-1, the complete variable domain is EPEVTQTPSHQVTQMGQEVILRCVPISNHLYFYWYRQILGQKVEFLVSFYNNEISEKSEIFDDQFSVERPDGSNFTLKIRSTKLEDSAMYFCASLAGIDYNEQFFGPGTRLTVL.

This rearrangement joins TRBV7-2 to TRBJ2-3; D ambiguous. This CDR3 contains 15 residues. Germline assignment: CDR1 SGHTA and CDR2 FQGNSA. With 4 bases removed from V and 0 bases from J, the gap between germline ends came to 11 bases. CDR3 sequence reads: CASSSKKPSTDTQYF. Written as DNA, the CDR3 is TGTGCCAGCAGCTCTAAAAAACCTAGCACAGATACGCAGTATTTT.

The CDR3: CASRKVGVASYEQYF. CDR3 nucleotide sequence: TGTGCCAGCAGAAAAGTAGGCGTGGCTAGCTACGAGCAGTACTTC. The J gene is TRBJ2-7, the V gene TRBV28; D call uncertain. V was pared by 6 bases and J by 3 bases, with 18 bases between. CDR1 and CDR2 (germline): MDHEN, SYDVKM. This CDR3 region has 15 residues.